The 9 T cell receptor beta chains below were found in one sample sequenced in a study of blood T cell repertoires in COVID-19. Assay used: immunoSEQ multiplex PCR; TCRdb lists only in-frame clones, some missing. Among about half a million clones, roughly 88% were seen once, and the ten largest hold approximately 2.9%. The specimen was peripheral blood. These receptors originate from a human donor in a cohort sampled during active COVID-19.

This clone was counted only a few times. The chain has TRBV27 and TRBJ1-1; a possible D gene is TRBD1 (5 bases). V was shortened by 5 bases and J by 2 bases, with 12 bases between the two germline ends. Germline CDR1 and CDR2: MNHEY and SMNVEV (reference sequence). CDR3 length: 14 amino acids. The CDR3 DNA is TGTGCCAGCAGTCTTCTCAGGGAAAACACTGAAGCTTTCTTT. Translation: CASSLLRENTEAFF.

V gene TRBV14 combines with J gene TRBJ2-7; 9 bases agree with TRBD1. The V gene end was trimmed by 2 bases and the J gene end by 0 bases; junction bases not matched to a gene: 5. The CDR3 sequence is 16 residues long. CDR1 and CDR2 from the germline V gene are SGHDN and FVKESK. The CDR3 loop is CASSQTGQGFSYEQYF. CDR3 in DNA: TGTGCCAGCAGCCAAACGGGACAGGGTTTCTCCTACGAGCAGTACTTC.

The chain recombines TRBV6-5 with TRBJ1-6; 7 bases agree with TRBD1. CDR1 and CDR2 from the germline V gene are MNHEY and SVGAGI. The CDR3 is 13 residues long. Trimming cost V 2 bases and J 11 bases; bases outside gene matches: 3. The CDR3 here is CASSYDRETPLHF. CDR3 DNA sequence: TGTGCCAGCAGTTACGACAGGGAAACACCCCTCCACTTT.

The V call is TRBV19, the J call TRBJ2-2; D is perhaps TRBD1 (6 bases). Between the trimmed V and J ends, which lost 1 base and 1 base, there was a span of 7 bases. In germline, CDR1 is LNHDA, CDR2 SQIVND (reference sequence). This CDR3 region has 15 residues. CDR3 in DNA: TGTGCCAGTAGTATAGCCAGGGGGAACACCGGGGAGCTGTTTTTT. Translated: CASSIARGNTGELFF. The full variable domain, in which reference TRBV19 and TRBJ2-2 provide the parts outside the CDR3, is DGGITQSPKYLFRKEGQNVTLSCEQNLNHDAMYWYRQDPGQGLRLIYYSQIVNDFQKGDIAEGYSVSREKKESFPLTVTSAQKNPTAFYLCASSIARGNTGELFFGEGSRLTVL.

The J gene is TRBJ2-1, the V gene TRBV11-2; 9 bases line up with TRBD1. CDR3 length: 14 amino acids. Trimming removed 5 bases from V and 12 bases from J; junction bases left unmatched: 11. Germline V gene sequence: CDR1 SGHAT, CDR2 FQNNGV. The CDR3: CASSPGTGLGGQFF. Here the CDR3 DNA reads TGTGCCAGCAGCCCGGGGACAGGGTTAGGCGGGCAGTTCTTC.

The J gene is TRBJ2-5, the V gene TRBV5-6; TRBD1 matches 7 bases. The CDR3 covers 14 residues. Looked up from germline, CDR1 is SGHDT and CDR2 is YYEEEE. V was clipped by 0 bases and J by 5 bases; unmatched bases: 4. The chain's CDR3 is CASSLGRGRETQYF. In nucleotides, the CDR3 is TGTGCCAGCAGCTTGGGAAGGGGGCGGGAGACCCAGTACTTC.

V gene TRBV10-3 combines with J gene TRBJ1-4; a possible D gene is TRBD1 (6 bases). Between the trimmed V and J ends, which lost 3 bases and 4 bases, there was a span of 12 bases. Germline CDR1 and CDR2: ENHRY and SYGVKD. The CDR3 consists of 15 residues. CDR3 in amino acids: CAISEVGGDNEKLFF. The CDR3 bases are TGTGCCATCAGTGAAGTAGGGGGTGATAATGAAAAACTGTTTTTT.

This chain links TRBV13 with TRBJ2-4; 7 positions agree with TRBD2. CDR3 length equals 16 residues. With 5 bases clipped from V and 6 bases from J, the junction kept 13 bases outside the gene matches. Germline CDR1 is PRHDT and CDR2 is FYEKMQ (reference sequence). CDR3 protein: CASSPPRSGIINIQYF. In DNA form, the CDR3 reads TGTGCCAGCAGCCCCCCTCGGAGCGGGATTATAAACATTCAGTACTTC.

This chain uses TRBV3-1 (or the pseudogene TRBV3-2) with TRBJ2-5, with TRBD2 identical over 14 bases. Unmatched junction bases numbered 6, after V lost 3 bases and J lost 0 bases. The germline gives CDR1 LGHDT, CDR2 YNNKEL (reference sequence). The CDR3 runs 18 residues. This chain's CDR3 is CASSHLWTSGGYQETQYF. CDR3 sequence (DNA): TGTGCCAGCAGCCACCTTTGGACTAGCGGGGGGTACCAAGAGACCCAGTACTTC.